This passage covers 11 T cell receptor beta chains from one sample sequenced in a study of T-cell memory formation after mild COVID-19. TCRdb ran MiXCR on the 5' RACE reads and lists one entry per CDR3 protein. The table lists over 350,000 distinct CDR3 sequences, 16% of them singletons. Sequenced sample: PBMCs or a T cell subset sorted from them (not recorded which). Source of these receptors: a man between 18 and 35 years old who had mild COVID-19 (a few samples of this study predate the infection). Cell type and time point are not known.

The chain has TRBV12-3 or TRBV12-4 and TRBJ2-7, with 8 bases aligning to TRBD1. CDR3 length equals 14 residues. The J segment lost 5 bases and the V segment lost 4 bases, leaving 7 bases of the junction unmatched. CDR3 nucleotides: TGTGCCAGCAGTTACTCAGGGGGCTTCGACGAGCAGTACGTC. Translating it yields CASSYSGGFDEQYV.

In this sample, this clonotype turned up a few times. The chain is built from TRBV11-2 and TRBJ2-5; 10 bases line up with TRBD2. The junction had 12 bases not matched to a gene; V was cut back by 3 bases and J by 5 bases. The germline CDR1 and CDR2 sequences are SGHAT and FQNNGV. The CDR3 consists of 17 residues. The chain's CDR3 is CASSLALAGDTWETQYF. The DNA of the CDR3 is TGTGCCAGCAGCTTGGCCCTAGCGGGGGATACGTGGGAGACCCAGTACTTC.

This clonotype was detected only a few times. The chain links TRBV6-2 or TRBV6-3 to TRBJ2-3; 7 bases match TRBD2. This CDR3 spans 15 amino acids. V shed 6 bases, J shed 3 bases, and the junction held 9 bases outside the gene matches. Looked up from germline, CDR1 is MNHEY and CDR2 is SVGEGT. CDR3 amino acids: CASRPPGLRTDTQYF. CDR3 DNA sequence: TGTGCCAGCAGACCGCCGGGACTAAGGACAGATACGCAGTATTTT.

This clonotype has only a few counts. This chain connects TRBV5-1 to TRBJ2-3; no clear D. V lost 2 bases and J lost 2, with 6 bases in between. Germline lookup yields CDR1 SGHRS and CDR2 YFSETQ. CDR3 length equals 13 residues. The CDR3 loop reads CASSFRFTDTQYF. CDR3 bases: TGCGCCAGCAGCTTCCGATTCACAGATACGCAGTATTTT.

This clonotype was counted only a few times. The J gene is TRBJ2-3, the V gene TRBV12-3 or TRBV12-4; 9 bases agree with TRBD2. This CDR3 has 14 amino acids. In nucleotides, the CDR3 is TGTGCTACCCGGACTAGCGAGAGCACAGATACGCAGTATTTT. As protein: CATRTSESTDTQYF.

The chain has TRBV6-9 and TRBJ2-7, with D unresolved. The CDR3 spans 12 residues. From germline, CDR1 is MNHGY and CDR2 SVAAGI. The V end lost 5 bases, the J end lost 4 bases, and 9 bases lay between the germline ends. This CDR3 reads CASSELNYEQYF. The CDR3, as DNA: TGTGCCAGCAGTGAACTAAATTACGAGCAGTACTTC.

CDR3 sequence: CASSPRPGPSDGYTF. CDR3 DNA: TGTGCCAGCAGCCCGCGCCCGGGGCCTAGTGATGGCTACACCTTC. V usage is TRBV7-2 and J usage is TRBJ1-2; possible D gene TRBD1, 5 bases. Germline V gene lookup returns CDR1 SGHTA and CDR2 FQGNSA. The length of the CDR3 is 15 residues. Trimming took 5 bases from V and 6 from J, leaving 19 bases between them.

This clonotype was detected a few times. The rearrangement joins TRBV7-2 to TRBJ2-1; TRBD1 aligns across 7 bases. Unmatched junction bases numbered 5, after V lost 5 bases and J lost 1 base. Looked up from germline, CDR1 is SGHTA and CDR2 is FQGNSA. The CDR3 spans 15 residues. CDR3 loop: CASSPDRASYNEQFF. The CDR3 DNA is TGTGCCAGCAGCCCCGACAGGGCGTCCTACAATGAGCAGTTCTTC.

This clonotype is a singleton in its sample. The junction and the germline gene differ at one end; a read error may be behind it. CDR3 DNA: TGTGCCAGCAGCCAAGGTGATCTGCGGAATTTT. Its protein is CASSQGDLRNF. This chain uses TRBV14 with TRBJ1-3; unclear D gene. The CDR3 runs to 11 residues. The germline V gene encodes CDR1 SGHDN and CDR2 FVKESK.

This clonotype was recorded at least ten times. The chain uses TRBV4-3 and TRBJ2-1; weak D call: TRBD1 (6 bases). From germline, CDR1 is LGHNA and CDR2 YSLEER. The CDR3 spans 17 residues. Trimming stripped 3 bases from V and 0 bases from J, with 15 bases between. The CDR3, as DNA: TGCGCCAGCAGCCAGACAAACAGGGTTAGCTCCTACAATGAGCAGTTCTTC. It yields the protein CASSQTNRVSSYNEQFF.

Here the CDR3 reads CASSFTGRSGELFF. Written as DNA, the CDR3 is TGCGCCAGCAGCTTCACGGGAAGGTCCGGGGAGCTGTTTTTT. J is TRBJ2-2 and V is TRBV5-1; the D gene is possibly TRBD2 (5 bases). The CDR3 runs 14 residues. Trimming cost V 2 bases and J 6 bases, with 11 bases left between them. The V gene's germline CDR1 is SGHRS and CDR2 YFSETQ.